The present TCR beta chain was sequenced within a study of T-cell memory formation after mild COVID-19. This clonotype came up a few times. Its antigen is unknown. From 5'RACE with constant-segment primers came TCR alpha and TCR beta cDNA libraries that carried sample barcodes and UMIs. TCRdb reprocessed the 5' RACE reads with MiXCR, giving one entry per CDR3 protein. The repertoire holds fewer than 550,000 distinct CDR3 sequences, with 15% to 20% as singletons. CDR3 length: 14 amino acids. Trimming left V 4 bases short and J 1 base short, with 10 bases between. General study results and limits: Contracting clones localized mainly to CM and EM when CD4+ and mainly to EMRA when CD8+.

The chain combines TRBV12-3 or TRBV12-4 with TRBJ2-5; weak D call: TRBD1 (5 bases). The origin of this receptor is an adult woman who had mild COVID-19 (a few samples of this study predate the infection). Cell type and time point are not known. The specimen was PBMCs or a T cell subset sorted from them (not recorded which). The CDR3 DNA reads as TGTGCCAGCAGTTCGACAGATTCCCAAGAGACCCAGTACTTC. Amino acid sequence: CASSSTDSQETQYF.